What follows are 30 T cell receptor beta chains derived from one specimen sequenced in a study of cytomegalovirus exposure and HLA in healthy donors. PCR was performed using 60 Vbeta and 13 Jbeta primers. Repertoires were generated with immunoSEQ multiplex PCR, while TCRdb's copy carries only in-frame clones and drops some. The sample records fewer than 200,000 clones, approximately 82% being singletons. The specimen sequenced was PBMCs. The receptors stem from a male donor in good health and CMV-seronegative.

The chain recombines TRBV19 with TRBJ1-2, with a tentative D call TRBD1 (5 bases). Trimming left V 3 bases short and J 4 bases short, with 6 bases between. The germline gives CDR1 LNHDA, CDR2 SQIVND (reference sequence). The CDR3 is 12 amino acids. The CDR3 coding sequence is TGTGCCAGTAGTATGGGGGGCTATGGCTACACCTTC. Amino acids: CASSMGGYGYTF.

The V gene is TRBV29-1, the J gene TRBJ1-5; the match to TRBD1 covers 10 bases. This CDR3 is 14 amino acids long. CDR1 is SQVTM and CDR2 is ANQGSEA in the germline V gene. Trimming at V came to 6 bases and at J to 9 bases, leaving 11 bases not matched to a gene. The CDR3 reads CSVADGTGERPQHF. In nucleotides, the CDR3 is TGCAGCGTCGCCGATGGGACAGGGGAAAGGCCCCAGCATTTT.

The table lists this clone with a count of one. This chain links TRBV19 with TRBJ2-1; 12 bases match TRBD2. The ends lost 6 bases at V and 6 bases at J; junction bases unmatched: 0. Germline CDR1 LNHDA, CDR2 SQIVND (reference sequence). The CDR3 length is 13 residues. This chain's CDR3 is CASRTSGGNEQFF. CDR3 nucleotides: TGTGCCAGTAGGACTAGCGGGGGCAATGAGCAGTTCTTC.

This chain links TRBV15 with TRBJ2-5; 7 bases are a match to TRBD1. The V and J ends lost 1 base and 3 bases, in that order; junction bases with no gene match: 5. Germline CDR1 reads LNHNV; CDR2 reads YYDKDF (reference sequence). The CDR3 contains 15 residues. As DNA, the CDR3 is TGTGCCACCAGCAGAGTGACCGGGACAGAAGAGACCCAGTACTTC. The encoded protein is CATSRVTGTEETQYF.

This clone was found a few times. V usage is TRBV13 and J usage is TRBJ2-7; TRBD1 matches at 7 bases. Germline-derived CDR1 and CDR2 are PRHDT and FYEKMQ (reference sequence). This CDR3 spans 14 amino acids. The trim removed 4 bases at V and 3 bases at J, leaving 6 bases unmatched. CDR3: CASSSATGIYEQYF. CDR3 nucleotides: TGTGCCAGCAGCTCGGCGACAGGGATCTACGAGCAGTACTTC.

The chain recombines TRBV7-9 with TRBJ2-4; the D gene is possibly TRBD1 (5 bases). The CDR3 totals 15 residues. V was pared by 5 bases and J by 0 bases, with 11 bases between. Germline values: CDR1 SEHNR, CDR2 FQNEAQ (reference sequence). The CDR3, as DNA: TGTGCCAGCAGCCTCCCCCAGGGAGCCAAAAACATTCAGTACTTC. It encodes CASSLPQGAKNIQYF.

This chain uses TRBV12-5 with TRBJ2-2, with TRBD2 identical over 12 bases. This CDR3 region has 21 residues. V dropped 6 bases and J dropped 1; count of bases not matched to a gene: 18. CDR1 and CDR2 from the germline V gene are LGHNT and FRNRAP. The CDR3 DNA reads as TGTGCTAGTGGATCCGCACACCAAAAGACTAGCGGGGGCCTGAACACCGGGGAGCTGTTTTTT. Translated, it gives CASGSAHQKTSGGLNTGELFF.

V gene TRBV19 combines with J gene TRBJ1-3; D is ambiguous. Germline CDR1 is LNHDA and CDR2 is SQIVND (reference sequence). With 7 bases removed from V and 6 bases from J, the gap between germline ends came to 13 bases. The CDR3 sequence is 13 residues long. CDR3 sequence: CASTFRTSNTIYF. The CDR3 region has the DNA TGTGCCAGTACCTTCCGGACTTCAAACACCATATATTTT.

The chain employs TRBV5-4 and TRBJ1-2; TRBD1 agrees at 7 bases. The CDR3 is 15 residues long. The germline V gene has CDR1 SGHNT and CDR2 YYREEE (reference sequence). V lost 4 bases and J lost 5; bases outside the gene matches: 11. The CDR3: CASSIFDREAYGYTF. The CDR3 coding sequence is TGTGCCAGCAGCATATTCGACAGGGAAGCATATGGCTACACCTTC.

The chain combines TRBV28 with TRBJ1-3; a possible D gene is TRBD1 (5 bases). The CDR3 consists of 16 residues. Germline V CDR1 and CDR2: MDHEN, SYDVKM. V lost 3 bases and J lost 4, with 16 bases in between. CDR3 loop: CASSFGGVVSGNTIYF. The DNA for the CDR3 is TGTGCCAGCAGTTTCGGGGGTGTAGTCTCGGGAAACACCATATATTTT.

This chain links TRBV10-3 with TRBJ2-6; 10 bases map to TRBD1. This CDR3 has 15 amino acids. V was pared by 10 bases and J by 2 bases, with 5 bases of the junction left unmatched. Germline-derived CDR1 and CDR2 are ENHRY and SYGVKD. CDR3: CATRTGGTGANVLTF. DNA of the CDR3: TGTGCCACTCGGACAGGGGGGACTGGGGCCAACGTCCTGACTTTC.

The chain couples TRBV6-5 to TRBJ1-2; D possibly corresponds to TRBD1 (5 bases). From germline, CDR1 is MNHEY and CDR2 SVGAGI. Trimming pared 4 bases from V and 0 bases from J, leaving 15 bases between. CDR3 length equals 16 residues. The CDR3 region has the DNA TGTGCCAGCAGTTCTCATTACACAGGTTCTAACTATGGCTACACCTTC. Translation: CASSSHYTGSNYGYTF.

V usage is TRBV9 and J usage is TRBJ2-7, with 9 bases lining up with TRBD1. Germline-derived CDR1 and CDR2 are SGDLS and YYNGEE. There are 16 residues in the CDR3. With 3 bases clipped from V and 1 base from J, the junction kept 8 bases outside the gene matches. The CDR3 protein is CASSAPPDRGSYEQYF. CDR3 DNA: TGTGCCAGCAGCGCCCCCCCGGACAGGGGATCCTACGAGCAGTACTTC.

The V gene is TRBV4-3, the J gene TRBJ2-3; D gene uncertain. V dropped 3 bases and J dropped 2 bases, with 6 bases sitting between them. CDR3 length: 13 residues. CDR1 and CDR2 from the germline V gene are LGHNA and YSLEER. CDR3 sequence (DNA): TGCGCCAGCAGCCACCTAGACACAGATACGCAGTATTTT. Its protein is CASSHLDTDTQYF.

In this sample, this clone turned up a few times. The chain employs TRBV5-1 and TRBJ2-2; 7 bases line up with TRBD2. This CDR3 is built from 17 residues. The germline V gene has CDR1 SGHRS and CDR2 YFSETQ. The V gene end was trimmed by 6 bases and the J gene end by 9 bases; junction bases not matched to a gene: 20. Written as DNA, the CDR3 is TGCGCCAGCAAGCAATCCGACCCCGGGGGAGGGGCGTGGGAGCTGTTTTTT. Translating it yields CASKQSDPGGGAWELFF.

This clone turned up a few times. This chain uses TRBV27 with TRBJ2-1; 7 bases are a match to TRBD2. The V and J ends lost 4 bases and 4 bases, in that order; junction bases with no gene match: 4. This CDR3 region has 14 residues. Germline-derived CDR1 and CDR2 are MNHEY and SMNVEV (reference sequence). The CDR3 bases are TGTGCCAGCAGTTGGGGAGGGACGTACAATGAGCAGTTCTTC. The encoded protein is CASSWGGTYNEQFF.

The chain uses TRBV27 and TRBJ1-4; D gene ambiguous. Trimming cost V 5 bases and J 8 bases, with 12 bases left between them. The CDR3 totals 13 residues. Germline CDR1 and CDR2: MNHEY and SMNVEV (reference sequence). CDR3 loop: CASSTVRFEKLFF. The CDR3, as DNA: TGTGCCAGCAGTACTGTTCGGTTCGAAAAACTGTTTTTT.

The chain is built from TRBV7-3 and TRBJ2-2, with 7 bases aligning to TRBD2. The CDR3 length is 16 residues. After removal of 2 bases from V and 5 bases from J, the junction contained 8 bases not matched to a gene. Germline lookup yields CDR1 SGHTA and CDR2 FQGTGA. The DNA of the CDR3 is TGTGCCAGCAGCTTAGTTGGAGCGGGACGGACCGGGGAGCTGTTTTTT. Its protein is CASSLVGAGRTGELFF.

This chain joins TRBV7-2 and TRBJ1-4; the match to TRBD1 covers 8 bases. The V gene end was trimmed by 5 bases and the J gene end by 5 bases; junction bases not matched to a gene: 7. The CDR3 has 15 amino acids. Germline lookup yields CDR1 SGHTA and CDR2 FQGNSA. Here the CDR3 reads CASSPKTGDNEKLFF. The CDR3 DNA reads TGTGCCAGCAGCCCTAAGACAGGGGACAATGAAAAACTGTTTTTT.

The V call is TRBV30, the J call TRBJ2-1, with D possibly TRBD2 on 6 matching bases. The CDR3 covers 16 residues. V gave up 4 bases and J gave up 0 bases, with 16 bases separating them. CDR1 GTSNPN and CDR2 SVGIG come from the germline V gene (reference sequence). The CDR3: CAWTVEGPGSYNEQFF. DNA of the CDR3: TGTGCCTGGACCGTGGAGGGGCCCGGCTCCTACAATGAGCAGTTCTTC.

This sequence joins TRBV7-3 and TRBJ2-7, with 9 nucleotides matching TRBD1. Trimming removed 4 bases from V and 4 bases from J; junction bases left unmatched: 8. Per germline, CDR1 SGHTA and CDR2 FQGTGA. The CDR3 runs 15 residues. The CDR3 nucleotides read TGTGCCAGCAGCTCATTAGGGACAGGGTTTTACGAGCAGTACTTC. This encodes CASSSLGTGFYEQYF.

The chain carries TRBV9 and TRBJ1-2; no firm D call. Germline CDR1 and CDR2: SGDLS and YYNGEE. The CDR3 consists of 15 residues. The V end lost 4 bases, the J end lost 3 bases, and 16 bases lay between the germline ends. CDR3 sequence: CASSPTPQLHYGYTF. For the CDR3, the DNA is TGTGCCAGCAGCCCAACTCCACAGCTCCACTATGGCTACACCTTC. Full variable domain (missing parts from reference TRBV9 and TRBJ1-2): DSGVTQTPKHLITATGQRVTLRCSPRSGDLSVYWYQQSLDQGLQFLIQYYNGEERAKGNILERFSAQQFPDLHSELNLSSLELGDSALYFCASSPTPQLHYGYTFGSGTRLTVV.

The chain carries TRBV19 and TRBJ2-1, with a tentative D call TRBD2 (7 bases). The CDR3 extends over 15 amino acids. CDR1 is LNHDA, CDR2 SQIVND, per germline (reference sequence). The V end was cut by 7 bases, the J end by 4 bases, with 17 bases between. The CDR3, as DNA: TGTGCCAGTACTCCAGGGGCGGGGGCTTACAATGAGCAGTTCTTC. This translates into CASTPGAGAYNEQFF.

V is TRBV14 and J is TRBJ2-7, with a tentative D call TRBD1 (7 bases). The V gene lost 7 bases and the J gene lost 4 bases, with 17 bases spanning the gap. Germline V gene sequence: CDR1 SGHDN, CDR2 FVKESK. The CDR3 spans 14 residues. The CDR3: CASNLAGGSYEQYF. The CDR3 DNA reads as TGTGCCAGCAATCTTGCAGGGGGGTCGTACGAGCAGTACTTC.

The chain links TRBV28 to TRBJ2-1; 11 positions agree with TRBD2. Germline V gene data show CDR1 as MDHEN and CDR2 as SYDVKM. This CDR3 spans 20 amino acids. V lost 4 bases to trimming and J lost 0 bases; unmatched junction nucleotides: 14. CDR3 sequence (DNA): TGTGCCAGCAGTTACCCTAGGCGGCTAGCGGGAGGTCTCTCCTACAATGAGCAGTTCTTC. This encodes CASSYPRRLAGGLSYNEQFF.

This clone has only a few counts. The gene calls are TRBV11-2 and TRBJ1-2; D is perhaps TRBD1 (6 bases). The CDR3 totals 13 residues. V shed 4 bases and J shed 6 bases, with 12 bases lying between them. Per the germline V gene, CDR1 is SGHAT and CDR2 is FQNNGV. CDR3 residues: CASSYTGSDGYTF. The CDR3 nucleotides are TGTGCCAGCAGCTATACAGGGTCTGATGGCTACACCTTC.

This clone was detected only once. This chain uses TRBV18 with TRBJ2-2; 10 bases are a match to TRBD2. Losses at the gene ends were 4 bases for V and 7 bases for J; bases not matched to a gene: 0. Per germline, CDR1 KGHSH and CDR2 LQKENI. The CDR3 spans 13 residues. CDR3 nucleotide sequence: TGTGCCAGCTCACGGACTAGCGGCGGGGAGCTGTTTTTT. Amino acid sequence: CASSRTSGGELFF.

The genes are TRBV30 and TRBJ1-2; 7 bases are a match to TRBD1. With 2 bases clipped from V and 0 bases from J, the junction kept 15 bases outside the gene matches. The germline V gene has CDR1 GTSNPN and CDR2 SVGIG (reference sequence). The CDR3 has 18 residues. The CDR3 bases are TGTGCCTGGAGTTTATCATCCGGGACAGTCCGAGCTAACTATGGCTACACCTTC. Protein product: CAWSLSSGTVRANYGYTF.

This clone showed up just once. The gene calls are TRBV7-6 and TRBJ2-2, with 8 positions matching TRBD2. Losses at the gene ends were 1 base for V and 4 bases for J; bases not matched to a gene: 8. Germline lookup yields CDR1 SGHVS and CDR2 FNYEAQ. The CDR3 is 17 amino acids. The CDR3 is CASSLGSGAGVTGELFF. The CDR3 bases are TGTGCCAGCAGCTTAGGTTCGGGAGCGGGGGTCACCGGGGAGCTGTTTTTT.

This chain connects TRBV28 to TRBJ2-4; weak D call: TRBD1 (5 bases). Germline V gives CDR1 MDHEN, CDR2 SYDVKM. The CDR3 spans 16 residues. Trimming shortened V by 1 base and J by 0 bases, and 10 bases separated the two germline ends. The CDR3 nucleotides read TGTGCCAGCAGTTTATCTCGACAGTTAGCCAAAAACATTCAGTACTTC. The encoded protein is CASSLSRQLAKNIQYF.